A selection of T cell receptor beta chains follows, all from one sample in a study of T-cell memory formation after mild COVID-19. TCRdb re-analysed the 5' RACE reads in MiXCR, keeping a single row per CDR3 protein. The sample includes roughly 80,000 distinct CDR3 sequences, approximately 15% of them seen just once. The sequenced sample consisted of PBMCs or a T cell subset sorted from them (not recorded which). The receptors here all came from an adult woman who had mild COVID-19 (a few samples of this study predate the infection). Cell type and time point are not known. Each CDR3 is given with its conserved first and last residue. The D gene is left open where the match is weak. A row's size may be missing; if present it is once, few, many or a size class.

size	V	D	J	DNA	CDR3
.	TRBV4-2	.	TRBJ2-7	TGTGCCAGCAGCCAAGAGGGCGGGGATAGCTCCTACGAGCAGTACTTC	CASSQEGGDSSYEQYF
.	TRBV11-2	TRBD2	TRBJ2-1	TGTGCCAGCAGCTTAGAGGCTAGCGGATACAATGAGCAGTTCTTC	CASSLEASGYNEQFF
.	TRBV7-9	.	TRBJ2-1	TGTGCCAGCAGCTTAGGGCCCTCCGGCGGGCCCCACAATGAGCAGTTCTTC	CASSLGPSGGPHNEQFF
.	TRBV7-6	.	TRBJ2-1	TGTGCCAGCAGCTTAGGAACCCACAATGAGCAGTTCTTC	CASSLGTHNEQFF
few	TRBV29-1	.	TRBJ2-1	TGCAGCGTTGTAGGCCTAGCAACCGGTTGGGATGAGCAGTTCTTC	CSVVGLATGWDEQFF
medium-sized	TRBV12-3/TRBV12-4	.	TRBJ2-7	TGTGCCAGCAGTTTCGGGTCTGGTGGCGAGCAGTACTTC	CASSFGSGGEQYF
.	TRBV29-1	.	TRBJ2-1	TGCAGCGTTGACAATTACAATGAGCAGTTCTTC	CSVDNYNEQFF
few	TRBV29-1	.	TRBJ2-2	TGCAGCGTTGCCCTTGGCCGTGGGGAGCTGTTTTTT	CSVALGRGELFF
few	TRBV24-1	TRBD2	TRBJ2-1	TGTGCCACCGCTGGGACTAGCGAAGGTGAGCAGTTCTTC	CATAGTSEGEQFF
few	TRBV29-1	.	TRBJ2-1	TGCAGCGTTGAACGGGAAACCAATGAGCAGTTCTTC	CSVERETNEQFF
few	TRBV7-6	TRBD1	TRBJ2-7	TGTGCCAGCAGCTTAGTAGGGGGACAGGGGGCGAACGAGCAGTACTTC	CASSLVGGQGANEQYF
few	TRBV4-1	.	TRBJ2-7	TGCGCCAGCAGCCAACCGGCAGGCTCCTACGAGCAGTACTTC	CASSQPAGSYEQYF
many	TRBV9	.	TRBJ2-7	TGTGCCAGCAGCGAACAGGGTCTCAGCCACGAGCAGTACTTC	CASSEQGLSHEQYF
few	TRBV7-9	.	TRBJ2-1	TGTGCCACTATCCTTAGGCGGGCCTTCGACAATGAGCAGTTCTTC	CATILRRAFDNEQFF
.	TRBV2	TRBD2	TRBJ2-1	TGTGCCAGCAACCCACGACTAGCGGGGGGCGATGAGCAGTTCTTC	CASNPRLAGGDEQFF
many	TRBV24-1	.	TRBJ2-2	TGTGCCACCAGTGGACAGAGGGACACCGGGGAGCTGTTTTTT	CATSGQRDTGELFF
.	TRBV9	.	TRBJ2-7	TGTGCCAGCAGCGACGGGGGCGAGGTCCACGAGCAGTACTTC	CASSDGGEVHEQYF
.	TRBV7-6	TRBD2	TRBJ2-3	TGTGCCAGCAGCTTAGGGACTAGCGGTATCACAGATACGCAGTATTTT	CASSLGTSGITDTQYF
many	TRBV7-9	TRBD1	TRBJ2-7	TGTGCCAGCAGCCCCAGACAGGGTTACGAGCAGTACTTC	CASSPRQGYEQYF
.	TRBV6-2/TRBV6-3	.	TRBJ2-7	TGTGCCAGCAGCTCCATCCACCTCAGGGAGGACGAGCAGTACTTC	CASSSIHLREDEQYF
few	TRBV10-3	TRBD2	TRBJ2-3	TGTGCCATCAGTGAGTCCATCGCGGCGGGAGCCGTCACAGATACGCAGTATTTT	CAISESIAAGAVTDTQYF
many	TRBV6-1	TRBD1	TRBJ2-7	TGTGCCAGCAGTGAAGGGACAGGGGGTGTGGACGAGCAGTACTTC	CASSEGTGGVDEQYF
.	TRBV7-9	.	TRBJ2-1	TGTGCCAGCAGCTCCTCCAAGGGAAAGAATGAGCAGTTCTTC	CASSSSKGKNEQFF
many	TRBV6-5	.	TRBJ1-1	TGTGCCAGCAGTTACACCCGGGGTCTTCGTGGGGGAGAGAACACTGAAGCTTTCTTT	CASSYTRGLRGGENTEAFF
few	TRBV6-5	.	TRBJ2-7	TGTGCCAGCAGTTACTCTCACATCCCCTACGAGCAGTACTTC	CASSYSHIPYEQYF
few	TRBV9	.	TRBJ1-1	TGTGCCAGCAGCGCCCCCAGAGGGAACACTGAAGCTTTCTTT	CASSAPRGNTEAFF
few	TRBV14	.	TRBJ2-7	TGTGCCAGCAGCAGTGGAGGGGTCCCCTACGAGCAGTACTTC	CASSSGGVPYEQYF
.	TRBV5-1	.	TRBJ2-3	TGCGCCAGCAGCTACGACACAGATACGCAGTATTTT	CASSYDTDTQYF
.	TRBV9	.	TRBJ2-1	TGTGCCAGCAGCTACGCCGGTGAGCAGTTCTTC	CASSYAGEQFF
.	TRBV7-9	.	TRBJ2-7	TGTGCCAGCAGCTTAGTCCCCCTCGGGAGTGGGTACGAGCAGTACTTC	CASSLVPLGSGYEQYF
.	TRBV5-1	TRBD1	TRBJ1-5	TGCGCCAGCAGCTTCGGGACAGGGTATCAGCCCCAGCATTTT	CASSFGTGYQPQHF
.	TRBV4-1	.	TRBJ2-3	TGCGCCAGCAGCCCCCCCATGGCGTTCGCGATGCAGTATTTT	CASSPPMAFAMQYF
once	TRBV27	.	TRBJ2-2	TGTGCCAGCAGTCCCAAGGAGACCGGGGAGCTGTTTTTT	CASSPKETGELFF
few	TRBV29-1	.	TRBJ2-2	TGCAGCGTTGAAGGGGTGGGGAACACCGGGGAGCTGTTTTTT	CSVEGVGNTGELFF
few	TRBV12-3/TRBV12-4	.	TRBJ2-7	TGTGCCAGCAGTTTAGCGGCCCACGAGCAAGACGAGCAGTACTTC	CASSLAAHEQDEQYF
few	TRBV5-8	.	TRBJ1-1	TGTGCCAGCAGCTTGGCTGCGGGTTTCACTGAAGCTTTCTTT	CASSLAAGFTEAFF
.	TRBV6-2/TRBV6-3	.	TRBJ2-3	TGTGCCAGCAGTCGGGGGGCCCGAAGAGATGATACGCAGTATTTT	CASSRGARRDDTQYF
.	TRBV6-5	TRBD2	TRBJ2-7	TGTGCCAGCAGGGCACCGGGACTAGAGTTCTACGAGCAGTACTTC	CASRAPGLEFYEQYF
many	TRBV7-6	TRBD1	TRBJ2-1	TGTGCCAGCAGCTTATCCGGGACAGCGTACAATGAGCAGTTCTTC	CASSLSGTAYNEQFF
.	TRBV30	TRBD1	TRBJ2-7	TGTGCCTGGAGTCTCTGGACAGGGCACCACGAGCAGTACTTC	CAWSLWTGHHEQYF